The 22 T cell receptor beta chains below all came from one sample that was sequenced in a study of T cell repertoires in cytomegalovirus infection (dated by TCRdb to the late 2010s). The antigens these receptors bind are not known. The treatment or condition label on this specimen signifies: in vitro stimulation with specific CMV peptide epitopes to enrich CMV-specific T cells. TCRdb names Illumina HiSeq 1500 as the instrument used. TCRdb redid the processing of the public reads, applying fastp at Q25 and MiXCR, and retained in-frame beta chains. Every entry covers one CDR3 protein and lists the most common genes and DNA from its rows. In all, the sample holds about 340,000 distinct CDR3 sequences, and 29% of those were seen once. 15% to 25% of the sample is in the top ten clones. Sequencing was performed on cultured PBMCs, taken from culture after CMV antigen stimulation. The origin of the receptors is a human donor in good health (CMV status not recorded). Some clones in this sample may be carry-over from other donors' samples.

The table lists this clonotype with many counts. The genes are TRBV7-2 and TRBJ1-2; D uncertain. CDR3 length equals 13 residues. Trimming pared 5 bases from V and 4 bases from J, leaving 11 bases between. Germline lookup yields CDR1 SGHTA and CDR2 FQGNSA. Written as DNA, the CDR3 is TGTGCCAGCAGCCCGGGGAGTGCCTATGGCTACACCTTC. Its translation: CASSPGSAYGYTF.

This clonotype came up a few times. The chain recombines TRBV19 with TRBJ2-2, with D unresolved. V was shortened by 6 bases and J by 7 bases, with 15 bases between the two germline ends. CDR3 size: 14 residues. In germline, CDR1 is LNHDA, CDR2 SQIVND (reference sequence). The CDR3 is CASRKGRVNGELFF. DNA for the CDR3: TGTGCCAGTAGAAAGGGTAGGGTCAACGGGGAGCTGTTTTTT.

V is TRBV10-3 and J is TRBJ1-1; D is ambiguous. This CDR3 spans 15 amino acids. The germline V gene has CDR1 ENHRY and CDR2 SYGVKD. Trimming cost V 4 bases and J 1 base, with 13 bases left between them. CDR3 sequence: CAISATSRQNTEAFF. Written as DNA, the CDR3 is TGTGCCATCAGTGCCACGTCACGGCAGAACACTGAAGCTTTCTTT.

This clonotype was seen at least ten times. The chain combines TRBV7-2 with TRBJ2-1; perhaps TRBD2 as D (6 bases). With 2 bases removed from V and 9 bases from J, the gap between germline ends came to 14 bases. Per germline, CDR1 SGHTA and CDR2 FQGNSA. The CDR3 has 14 residues. CDR3 region: CASSLNGGEGEQFF. CDR3 DNA sequence: TGTGCCAGCAGCTTAAACGGCGGGGAAGGTGAGCAGTTCTTC.

This clonotype was picked up many times. V is TRBV19 and J is TRBJ2-1, with 15 bases matching TRBD2. Trimming took 6 bases from V and 7 from J; bases not matched to a gene: 4. The CDR3 runs to 15 residues. Germline lookup yields CDR1 LNHDA and CDR2 SQIVND (reference sequence). CDR3 residues: CASRGLAGGENEQFF. The CDR3 DNA reads as TGTGCCAGTAGGGGACTAGCGGGGGGAGAAAATGAGCAGTTCTTC.

The chain employs TRBV6-8 and TRBJ1-4; TRBD1 aligns across 7 bases. CDR1 and CDR2 from the germline V gene are MNHGY and SAAAGT. J lost 2 bases, V lost 6 bases, and 6 bases had no gene match. This CDR3 spans 15 amino acids. CDR3: CASSSGGLTNEKLFF. In DNA form, the CDR3 reads TGTGCCAGCAGCTCAGGGGGGTTGACTAATGAAAAACTGTTTTTT.

This chain links TRBV7-2 with TRBJ1-5; TRBD1 is a possible D gene (6 bases). V lost 1 base, J lost 5 bases, and 12 bases lay in between. Looked up from germline, CDR1 is SGHTA and CDR2 is FQGNSA. CDR3 length equals 15 residues. This chain's CDR3 is CASSLGIGGYQPQHF. CDR3 DNA: TGTGCCAGCAGCTTAGGTATAGGGGGTTATCAGCCCCAGCATTTT.

At least ten counts were recorded for this clonotype. V usage is TRBV7-9 and J usage is TRBJ2-3; D not certain. Trimming shortened V by 1 base and J by 1 base, and 3 bases separated the two germline ends. CDR3 size: 13 residues. Germline V gene sequence: CDR1 SEHNR, CDR2 FQNEAQ (reference sequence). This CDR3 is CASSLGGTDTQYF. The CDR3 region has the DNA TGTGCCAGCAGCTTAGGAGGCACAGATACGCAGTATTTT.

The chain employs TRBV6-2 or TRBV6-3 and TRBJ2-1; no firm D call. The CDR3 sequence is 13 residues long. The V gene lost 6 bases and the J gene lost 8 bases, with 14 bases spanning the gap. Germline V gene data show CDR1 as MNHEY and CDR2 as SVGEGT. The CDR3 reads CASRGSPDHEQFF. Written as DNA, the CDR3 is TGTGCCAGCAGGGGTAGTCCGGACCATGAGCAGTTCTTC.

The chain couples TRBV2 to TRBJ1-5, with D tentatively TRBD1 (5 bases). The CDR3 totals 14 residues. V gave up 4 bases and J gave up 6 bases, with 13 bases separating them. Germline CDR1 SNHLY, CDR2 FYNNEI. The DNA for the CDR3 is TGTGCCAGCAGTGCCGGGGACGTAACTCAGCCCCAGCATTTT. Its translation is CASSAGDVTQPQHF.

This chain uses TRBV6-6 with TRBJ1-5, with unresolved D. The germline V gene encodes CDR1 MNHNY and CDR2 SVGAGI (reference sequence). With 2 bases removed from V and 4 bases from J, the gap between germline ends came to 9 bases. The CDR3 covers 14 residues. The CDR3 DNA is TGTGCCAGCAGTTACGAGCATCGTAATCAGCCCCAGCATTTT. Translating it yields CASSYEHRNQPQHF.

This clonotype showed up just a few times. V usage is TRBV28 and J usage is TRBJ1-1; D is unclear. This CDR3 region has 14 residues. Trimming took 6 bases from V and 6 from J, leaving 17 bases between them. Germline loops: CDR1 MDHEN, CDR2 SYDVKM. CDR3 loop: CASRMLGGSSEAFF. In DNA, the CDR3 is TGTGCCAGCAGAATGTTGGGAGGGAGTTCTGAAGCTTTCTTT.

As DNA, the CDR3 is TGTGCCAGCAGTGAAGAAGATGGCCCTCGGGCCAACGTCCTGACTTTC. This translates into CASSEEDGPRANVLTF. The J gene is TRBJ2-6, the V gene TRBV2; D is ambiguous. Germline V CDR1 and CDR2: SNHLY, FYNNEI. This CDR3 contains 16 residues. The V end was cut by 1 base, the J end by 5 bases, with 12 bases between. The full variable domain, in which reference TRBV2 and TRBJ2-6 provide the parts outside the CDR3, is EPEVTQTPSHQVTQMGQEVILRCVPISNHLYFYWYRQILGQKVEFLVSFYNNEISEKSEIFDDQFSVERPDGSNFTLKIRSTKLEDSAMYFCASSEEDGPRANVLTFGAGSRLTVL.

This chain joins TRBV11-1 and TRBJ2-1; no reliable D call. Germline CDR1 SGHAT, CDR2 FQDESV (reference sequence). Deletions cut 5 bases from V and 7 bases from J, with 9 bases between. The CDR3 is 12 amino acids. CDR3 coding DNA: TGTGCCAGCAGCCCCCTCCAAAATGAGCAGTTCTTC. The encoded protein is CASSPLQNEQFF.

This clonotype was picked up many times. Here the CDR3 DNA reads TGTGCCACCAGTGATGCCGACAGGGGCAATCAGCCCCAGCATTTT. Amino acid sequence: CATSDADRGNQPQHF. The chain carries TRBV24-1 and TRBJ1-5, with 7 bases that match TRBD1. The CDR3 extends over 15 amino acids. CDR1 is KGHDR and CDR2 is SFDVKD in the germline V gene. V lost 3 bases to trimming and J lost 2 bases; unmatched junction nucleotides: 3.

The table lists this clonotype with a few counts. V gene TRBV20-1 combines with J gene TRBJ2-7; D is perhaps TRBD2 (6 bases). Germline CDR1 and CDR2: DFQATT and SNEGSKA (reference sequence). Deletions cut 6 bases from V and 3 bases from J, with 15 bases between. The CDR3 loop spans 13 amino acids. This CDR3 reads CSAPGLSNYEQYF. The CDR3, as DNA: TGCAGTGCACCGGGACTGAGTAACTACGAGCAGTACTTC.

The chain is built from TRBV6-6 and TRBJ1-4; no clear D gene. The V gene lost 5 bases and the J gene lost 4 bases, with 8 bases spanning the gap. The CDR3 spans 13 residues. Per the germline V gene, CDR1 is MNHNY and CDR2 is SVGAGI (reference sequence). The CDR3 nucleotides read TGTGCCAGCAGTGTCTTCCTTAATGAAAAACTGTTTTTT. Translation: CASSVFLNEKLFF.

J is TRBJ2-1 and V is TRBV7-9, with 8 bases that match TRBD1. The germline CDR1 and CDR2 sequences are SEHNR and FQNEAQ (reference sequence). This CDR3 region has 18 residues. V was pared by 4 bases and J by 0 bases, with 11 bases of the junction left unmatched. The CDR3 nucleotides are TGTGCCAGCAGCTCCCGGTATTCCGGGACAGGCTCCTACAATGAGCAGTTCTTC. This gives the protein CASSSRYSGTGSYNEQFF.

V and J are TRBV19 and TRBJ1-2, with 7 bases that match TRBD1. The CDR3 consists of 14 residues. CDR1 is LNHDA, CDR2 SQIVND, per germline (reference sequence). V gave up 4 bases and J gave up 4 bases; unmatched junction bases: 6. CDR3 protein: CASSRGTALYGYTF. The CDR3 DNA is TGTGCCAGTAGTAGGGGGACAGCGCTCTATGGCTACACCTTC.

This clonotype was picked up many times. The genes are TRBV6-1 and TRBJ1-5; 9 bases are a match to TRBD1. V lost 6 bases, J lost 1 base, and 1 base stayed unmatched. This CDR3 spans 14 amino acids. Germline-derived CDR1 and CDR2 are MNHNS and SASEGT. DNA for the CDR3: TGTGCCAGCAGAGGACAGGGGAGCAATCAGCCCCAGCATTTT. This sequence encodes CASRGQGSNQPQHF.

V usage is TRBV19 and J usage is TRBJ1-2; TRBD1 might be the D (6 bases). Deletions cut 1 base from V and 0 bases from J, with 12 bases between. The germline gives CDR1 LNHDA, CDR2 SQIVND (reference sequence). The length of the CDR3 is 16 residues. CDR3 bases: TGTGCCAGTAGTATAGTTGGGACACCGGCTAACTATGGCTACACCTTC. It is translated as CASSIVGTPANYGYTF.

This clonotype was observed a few times. The chain uses TRBV28 and TRBJ2-7; 7 nucleotides align to TRBD1. Germline V CDR1 and CDR2: MDHEN, SYDVKM. This CDR3 is built from 14 residues. J lost 2 bases, V lost 7 bases, and 8 bases had no gene match. In DNA form, the CDR3 reads TGTGCCAGCACCGATGACAGGGCCCCCTACGAGCAGTACTTC. As protein: CASTDDRAPYEQYF.